This T cell receptor beta chain was recorded in a study of glioma-infiltrating T cells after dendritic cell vaccination. Study background: Patients received three intradermal dendritic cell vaccine injections at biweekly intervals.

The CDR3 contains 14 residues. The V gene's germline CDR1 is SNHLY and CDR2 FYNNEI. V gave up 7 bases and J gave up 4 bases, with 16 bases separating them. The time point is: after dendritic cell vaccination, including at tumor progression/relapse. Profiled with immunoSEQ multiplex PCR; TCRdb holds only in-frame clones, not every one. The sample shows 45,000 to 60,000 clones, roughly 80% of them seen only once. The V call is TRBV2, the J call TRBJ1-2; a weak D match, TRBD1 (6 bases). The sequenced sample was blood, obtained after dendritic cell vaccination. This clonotype was sampled from a human donor with glioblastoma. CDR3 protein: CASIGLQGAYGYTF. The DNA for the CDR3 is TGTGCCAGCATTGGATTACAGGGAGCCTATGGCTACACCTTC.